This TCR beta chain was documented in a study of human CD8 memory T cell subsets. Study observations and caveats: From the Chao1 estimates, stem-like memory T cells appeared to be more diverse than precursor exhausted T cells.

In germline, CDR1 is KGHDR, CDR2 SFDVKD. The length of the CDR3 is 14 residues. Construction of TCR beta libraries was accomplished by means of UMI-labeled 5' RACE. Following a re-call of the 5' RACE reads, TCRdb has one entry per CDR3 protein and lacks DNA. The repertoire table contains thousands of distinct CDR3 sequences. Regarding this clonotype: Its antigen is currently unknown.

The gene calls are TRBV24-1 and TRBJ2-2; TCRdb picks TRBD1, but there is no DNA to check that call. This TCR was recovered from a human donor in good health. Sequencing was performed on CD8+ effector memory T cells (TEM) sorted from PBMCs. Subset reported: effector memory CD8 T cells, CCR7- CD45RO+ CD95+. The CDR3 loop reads CATRAGEDTGELFF.